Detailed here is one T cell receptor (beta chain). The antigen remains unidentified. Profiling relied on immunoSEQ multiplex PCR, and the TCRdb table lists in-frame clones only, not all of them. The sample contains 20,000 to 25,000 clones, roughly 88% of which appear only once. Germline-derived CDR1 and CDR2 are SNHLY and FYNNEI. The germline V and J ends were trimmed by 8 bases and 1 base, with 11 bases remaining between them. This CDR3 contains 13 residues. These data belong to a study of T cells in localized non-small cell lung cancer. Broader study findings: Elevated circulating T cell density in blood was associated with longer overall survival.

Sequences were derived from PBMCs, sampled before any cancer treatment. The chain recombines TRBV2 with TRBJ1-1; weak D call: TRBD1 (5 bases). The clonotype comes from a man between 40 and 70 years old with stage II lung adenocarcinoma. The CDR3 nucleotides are TGTGCCAGCGGGGGACTGAGGAACACTGAAGCTTTCTTT. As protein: CASGGLRNTEAFF. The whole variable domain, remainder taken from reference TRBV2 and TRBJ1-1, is EPEVTQTPSHQVTQMGQEVILRCVPISNHLYFYWYRQILGQKVEFLVSFYNNEISEKSEIFDDQFSVERPDGSNFTLKIRSTKLEDSAMYFCASGGLRNTEAFFGQGTRLTVV.